This T cell receptor beta chain originates from a study of T cell responses to AZD1222 COVID-19 vaccine. Germline CDR1 is MNHEY and CDR2 is SVGAGI. Trimming pared 8 bases from V and 1 base from J, leaving 9 bases between. This CDR3 is built from 14 residues. Worth noting for this clone: Its antigen is still unknown.

Whole-study findings and limits: Clonal diversity was possibly underestimated, and white British individuals and females predominated among donors. Elevations in Spike-specific TCR breadth and depth followed administration of two AZD1222 doses. Reportedly, nearly half the spike-specific TCRs target unmutated variant regions.

The method was immunoSEQ multiplex PCR; TCRdb's version includes in-frame clones alone and lacks a portion of them. The sample holds fewer than 150,000 clones, about 90% seen once. Material: peripheral blood, obtained on day 0 of AZD1222 vaccination. The receptor comes from an adult in good health. The chain has TRBV6-5 and TRBJ1-6, with D perhaps TRBD1 (5 bases). The CDR3 DNA reads TGTGCCAGCGAAAGGGGATCCTATAATTCACCCCTCCACTTT. The encoded protein is CASERGSYNSPLHF.